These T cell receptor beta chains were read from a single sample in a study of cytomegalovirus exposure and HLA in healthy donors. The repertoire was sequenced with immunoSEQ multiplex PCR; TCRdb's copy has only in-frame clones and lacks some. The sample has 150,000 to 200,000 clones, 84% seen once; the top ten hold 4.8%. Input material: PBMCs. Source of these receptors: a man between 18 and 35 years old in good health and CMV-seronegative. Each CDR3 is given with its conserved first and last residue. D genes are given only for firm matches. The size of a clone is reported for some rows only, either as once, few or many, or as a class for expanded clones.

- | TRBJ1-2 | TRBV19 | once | TGTGCCAGTAAATTAGGGGTTTTCGACTATGGCTACACCTTC | CASKLGVFDYGYTF
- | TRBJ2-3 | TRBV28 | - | TGTGCCAGCAGTTTAGCGGCGGTGCTCAGGGCAGATACGCAGTATTTT | CASSLAAVLRADTQYF
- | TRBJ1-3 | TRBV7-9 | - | TGTGCCAGCAGCTTAGCGGAGCAAAACACCATATATTTT | CASSLAEQNTIYF
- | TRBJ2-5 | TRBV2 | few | TGTGCCAGCAGTGAAGTTGCCGGTGGCGGGGCTTACTTC | CASSEVAGGGAYF
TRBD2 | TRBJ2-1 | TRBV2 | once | TGTGCCAGCAGTGAGACGGTTCTAGCGGGACTCAGCTCCTACAATGAGCAGTTCTTC | CASSETVLAGLSSYNEQFF
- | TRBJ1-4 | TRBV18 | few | TGTGCCAGCTCATCCGCCGAGGGATCGGGTGAAAAACTGTTTTTT | CASSSAEGSGEKLFF
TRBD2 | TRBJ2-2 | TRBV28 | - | TGTGCCAGCAGTTTGGGAGGGAGGCGGGAGCTGTTTTTT | CASSLGGRRELFF
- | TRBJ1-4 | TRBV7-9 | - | TGTGCCAGCAGCTTAGCAGGGGTTAATGAAAAACTGTTTTTT | CASSLAGVNEKLFF
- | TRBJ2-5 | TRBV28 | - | TGTGCCAGCTCCTCGGGGGGCGGAGGTCAAGAGACCCAGTACTTC | CASSSGGGGQETQYF
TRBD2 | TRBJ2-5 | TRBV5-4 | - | TGTGCCAGCAGTTCGGCGGGGGGGGGAAAAGAGACCCAGTACTTC | CASSSAGGGKETQYF
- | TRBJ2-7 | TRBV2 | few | TGTGCCAGCAGTGAGAGAGGGGGACCCTACGAGCAGTACTTC | CASSERGGPYEQYF
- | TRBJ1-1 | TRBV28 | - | TGTGCCAGCAGTGCAAATGTCAGGAACACTGAAGCTTTCTTT | CASSANVRNTEAFF
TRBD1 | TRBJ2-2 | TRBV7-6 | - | TGTGCCAGCAGCTTAGCGACAGGGAGAACCGGGGAGCTGTTTTTT | CASSLATGRTGELFF
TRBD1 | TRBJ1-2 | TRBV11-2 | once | TGTGCCAGCAGCTACGGACGACAGGGAGTAAATGGCTACACCTTC | CASSYGRQGVNGYTF
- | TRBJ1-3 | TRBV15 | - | TGTGCCACCAGCAGAGTGACTTCCTCTGGAAACACCATATATTTT | CATSRVTSSGNTIYF
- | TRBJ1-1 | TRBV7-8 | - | TGTGCCAGCAGCTCAATGACCACAGGAACTGAAGCTTTCTTT | CASSSMTTGTEAFF
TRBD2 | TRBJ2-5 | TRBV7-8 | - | TGTGCCAGCAGCTTGGGTAGCGGGAGTTTAGAGACCCAGTACTTC | CASSLGSGSLETQYF
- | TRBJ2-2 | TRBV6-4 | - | TGTGCCAGCAGCGACCGCCTCGGCACCGGGGAGCTGTTTTTT | CASSDRLGTGELFF
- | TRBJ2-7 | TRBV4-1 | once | TGCGCCAGCAGACAATCGAGCTCCTACGAGCAGTACTTC | CASRQSSSYEQYF
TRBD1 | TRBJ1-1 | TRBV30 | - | TGTGCCTGGAGTGCGGGGACAGGGTACACTGAAGCTTTCTTT | CAWSAGTGYTEAFF
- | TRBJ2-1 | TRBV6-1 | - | TGTGCCAGCCACAGGTCGAGCTCCTACAATGAGCAGTTCTTC | CASHRSSSYNEQFF
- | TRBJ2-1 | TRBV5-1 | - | TGCGCCAGCAAGGGGGTGATAAATGAGCAGTTCTTC | CASKGVINEQFF
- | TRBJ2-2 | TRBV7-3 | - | TGTGCCAGCAGCTTAATCTCAGGGGCCGAAGCCGGGGAGCTGTTTTTT | CASSLISGAEAGELFF
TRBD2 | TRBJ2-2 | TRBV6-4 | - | TGTGCCAGCAGTGATACCATTAGCGGGAGGGCCGCCGGGGAGCTGTTTTTT | CASSDTISGRAAGELFF
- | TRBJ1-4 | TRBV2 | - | TGTGCCAGCAGTGAGAGAAGGGCAGGGCGAAAACTGTTTTTT | CASSERRAGRKLFF
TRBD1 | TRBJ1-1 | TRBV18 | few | TGTGCCAGCTCACCACAGGGGGCTGCTGAAGCTTTCTTT | CASSPQGAAEAFF
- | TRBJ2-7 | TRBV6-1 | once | TGTGCCAGCAGTGAGACAGGTTGGATCTACGAGCAGTACTTC | CASSETGWIYEQYF
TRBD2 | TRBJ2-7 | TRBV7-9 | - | TGTGCCAGCAGCTTAGAAGGACTAGCGGGAATCACCTACGAGCAGTACTTC | CASSLEGLAGITYEQYF
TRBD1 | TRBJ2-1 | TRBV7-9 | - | TGTGCCAGCAGATCAGGGGGATGGGGTGAGCAGTTCTTC | CASRSGGWGEQFF
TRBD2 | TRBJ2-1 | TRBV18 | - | TGTGCCAGCCGGACTAGCGGGAGTATTAGTCATGATGAGCAGTTCTTC | CASRTSGSISHDEQFF
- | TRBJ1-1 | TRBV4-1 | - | TGCGCCAGCAGCCAGGTGACAAACACTGAAGCTTTCTTT | CASSQVTNTEAFF
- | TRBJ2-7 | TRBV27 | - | TGTGCCAGCAGTTTATCGGGGACATACTCCTACGAGCAGTACTTC | CASSLSGTYSYEQYF
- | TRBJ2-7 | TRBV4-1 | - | TGCGCCAGCAGCCAAGGACAGGGAGGTATCCACGAGCAGTACTTC | CASSQGQGGIHEQYF
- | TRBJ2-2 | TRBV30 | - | TGTGCCTGGAGTGCTCTAGCTACCGGGGAGCTGTTTTTT | CAWSALATGELFF
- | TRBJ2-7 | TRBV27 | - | TGTGCCAGCAGTTTAAGTTTTAGGGGATACGAGCAGTACTTC | CASSLSFRGYEQYF
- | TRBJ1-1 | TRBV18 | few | TGTGCCAGCTCATGGGGGCGGGTCACTGAAGCTTTCTTT | CASSWGRVTEAFF
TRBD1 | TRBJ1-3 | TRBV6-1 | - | TGTGCCAGCAGTGACTATCGGACAGGGGCTGGAAACACCATATATTTT | CASSDYRTGAGNTIYF
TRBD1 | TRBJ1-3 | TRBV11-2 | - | TGTGCCAGCAGCTTAACAGGGGGCTCTGGAAACACCATATATTTT | CASSLTGGSGNTIYF
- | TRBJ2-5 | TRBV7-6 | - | TGTGCCAGCAGCTTCGGAGAACGCCAAGAGACCCAGTACTTC | CASSFGERQETQYF
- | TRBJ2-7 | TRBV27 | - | TGTGCCAGCAGTTCCAGTGCCCCGCCCGAGCAGTACTTC | CASSSSAPPEQYF
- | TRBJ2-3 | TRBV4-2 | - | TGTGCCAGCAGCCAAAAGGGGGACGGGGGGTCAGATACGCAGTATTTT | CASSQKGDGGSDTQYF
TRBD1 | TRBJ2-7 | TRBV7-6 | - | TGTGCCAGCAGCTCCGGGACAGGGGGCTCCGAGCAGTACTTC | CASSSGTGGSEQYF
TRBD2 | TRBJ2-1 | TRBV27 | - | TGTGCCAGCAGTTTAAACGGAGGACTAGTCAATGAGCAGTTCTTC | CASSLNGGLVNEQFF